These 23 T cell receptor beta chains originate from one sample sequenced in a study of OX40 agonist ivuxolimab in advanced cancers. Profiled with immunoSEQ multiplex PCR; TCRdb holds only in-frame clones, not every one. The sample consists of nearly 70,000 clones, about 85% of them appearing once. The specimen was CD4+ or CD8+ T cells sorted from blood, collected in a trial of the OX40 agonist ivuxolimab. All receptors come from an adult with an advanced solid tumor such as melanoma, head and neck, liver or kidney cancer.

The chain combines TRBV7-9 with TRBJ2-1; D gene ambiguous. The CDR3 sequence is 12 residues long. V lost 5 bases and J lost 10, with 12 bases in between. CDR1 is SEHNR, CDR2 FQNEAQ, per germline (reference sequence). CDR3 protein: CASSAHLEEQFF. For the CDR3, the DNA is TGTGCCAGCAGCGCCCACTTGGAGGAGCAGTTCTTC.

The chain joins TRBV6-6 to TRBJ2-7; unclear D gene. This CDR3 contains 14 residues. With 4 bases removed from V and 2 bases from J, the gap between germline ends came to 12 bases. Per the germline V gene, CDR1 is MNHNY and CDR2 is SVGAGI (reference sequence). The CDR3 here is CASSLWLSTYEQYF. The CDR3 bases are TGTGCCAGCAGTTTATGGCTCAGTACCTACGAGCAGTACTTC.

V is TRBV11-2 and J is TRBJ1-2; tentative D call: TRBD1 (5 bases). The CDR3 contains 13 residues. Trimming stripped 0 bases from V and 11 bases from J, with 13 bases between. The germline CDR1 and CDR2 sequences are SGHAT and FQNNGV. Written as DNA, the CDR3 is TGTGCCAGCAGCTTAGACCTCCGGGGGGAGTACACCTTC. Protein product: CASSLDLRGEYTF.

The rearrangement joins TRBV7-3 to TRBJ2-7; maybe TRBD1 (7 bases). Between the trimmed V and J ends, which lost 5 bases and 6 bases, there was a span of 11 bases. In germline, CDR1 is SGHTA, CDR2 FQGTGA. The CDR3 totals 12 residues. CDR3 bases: TGTGCCAGCAGCACCCAGGGGGGCGAGCAGTACTTC. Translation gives CASSTQGGEQYF.

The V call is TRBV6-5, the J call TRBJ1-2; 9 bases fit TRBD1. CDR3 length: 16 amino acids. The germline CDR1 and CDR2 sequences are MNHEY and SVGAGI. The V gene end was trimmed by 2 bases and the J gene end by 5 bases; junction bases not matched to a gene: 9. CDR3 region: CASSYGHGDRAYGYTF. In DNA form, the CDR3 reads TGTGCCAGCAGTTACGGACACGGGGACAGGGCATATGGCTACACCTTC.

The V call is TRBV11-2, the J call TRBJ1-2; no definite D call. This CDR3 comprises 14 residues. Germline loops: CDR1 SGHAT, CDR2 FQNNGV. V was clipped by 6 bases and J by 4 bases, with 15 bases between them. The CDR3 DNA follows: TGTGCCAGCAGTCCGGACGGAGCTACCTATGGCTACACCTTC. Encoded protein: CASSPDGATYGYTF.

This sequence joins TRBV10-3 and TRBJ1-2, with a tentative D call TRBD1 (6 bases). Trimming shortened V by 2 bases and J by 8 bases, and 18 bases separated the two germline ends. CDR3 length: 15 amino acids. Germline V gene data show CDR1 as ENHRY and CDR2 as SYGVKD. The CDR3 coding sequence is TGTGCCATCAGTGAGGGGTCAGGGGACCTGAAGGGCTACACCTTC. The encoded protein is CAISEGSGDLKGYTF.

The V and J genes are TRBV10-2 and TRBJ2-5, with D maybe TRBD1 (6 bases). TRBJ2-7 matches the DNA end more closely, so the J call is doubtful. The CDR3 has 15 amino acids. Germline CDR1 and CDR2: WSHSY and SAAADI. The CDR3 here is CASSGRDIASYEQYF. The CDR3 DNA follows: TGCGCCAGCAGTGGCCGGGACATCGCCTCCTACGAGCAGTACTTC.

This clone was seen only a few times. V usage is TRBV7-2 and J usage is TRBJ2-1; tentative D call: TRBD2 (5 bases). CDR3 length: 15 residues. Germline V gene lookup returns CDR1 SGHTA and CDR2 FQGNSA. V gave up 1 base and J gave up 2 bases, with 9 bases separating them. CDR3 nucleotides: TGTGCCAGCAGCTTAGTTGTGGGAGCCTACAATGAGCAGTTCTTC. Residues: CASSLVVGAYNEQFF.

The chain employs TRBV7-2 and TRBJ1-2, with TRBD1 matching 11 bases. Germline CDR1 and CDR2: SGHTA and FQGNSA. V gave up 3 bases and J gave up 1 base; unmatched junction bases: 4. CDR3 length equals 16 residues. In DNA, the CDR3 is TGTGCCAGCAGCTTTACCGGGACAGGGGGTAACTATGGCTACACCTTC. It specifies CASSFTGTGGNYGYTF.

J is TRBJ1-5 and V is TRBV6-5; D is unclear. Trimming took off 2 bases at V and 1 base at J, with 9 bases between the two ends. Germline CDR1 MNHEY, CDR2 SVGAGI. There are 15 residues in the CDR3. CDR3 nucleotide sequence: TGTGCCAGCAGTTACGGACTAGAGAGCAATCAGCCCCAGCATTTT. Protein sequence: CASSYGLESNQPQHF.

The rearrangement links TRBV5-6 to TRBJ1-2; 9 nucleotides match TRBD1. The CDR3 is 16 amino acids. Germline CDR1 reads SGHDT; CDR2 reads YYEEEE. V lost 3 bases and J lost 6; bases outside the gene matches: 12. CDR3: CASSWRRWDRDDGYTF. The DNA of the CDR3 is TGTGCCAGCAGCTGGAGACGATGGGACAGGGACGATGGCTACACCTTC.

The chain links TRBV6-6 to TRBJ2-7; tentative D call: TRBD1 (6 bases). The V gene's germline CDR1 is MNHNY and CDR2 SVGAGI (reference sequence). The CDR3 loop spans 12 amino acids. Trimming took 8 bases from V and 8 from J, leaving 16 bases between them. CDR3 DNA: TGTGCCAGCGGTTCACAGGGACGGCAGCAGTACTTC. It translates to CASGSQGRQQYF.

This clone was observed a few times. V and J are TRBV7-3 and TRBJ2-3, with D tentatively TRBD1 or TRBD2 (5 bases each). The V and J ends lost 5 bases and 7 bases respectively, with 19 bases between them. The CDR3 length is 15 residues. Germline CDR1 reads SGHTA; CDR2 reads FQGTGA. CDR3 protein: CASSPRDLSPHTQYF. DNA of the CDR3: TGTGCCAGCAGCCCCAGGGACCTCTCCCCCCATACGCAGTATTTT.

The CDR3 loop reads CASSLAETQYF. The CDR3 nucleotides are TGTGCCAGCAGCTTAGCAGAGACCCAGTACTTC. The rearrangement joins TRBV7-2 to TRBJ2-5; D ambiguous. This CDR3 comprises 11 residues. Between the trimmed V and J ends, which lost 0 bases and 4 bases, there was a span of 0 bases. Germline assignment: CDR1 SGHTA and CDR2 FQGNSA.

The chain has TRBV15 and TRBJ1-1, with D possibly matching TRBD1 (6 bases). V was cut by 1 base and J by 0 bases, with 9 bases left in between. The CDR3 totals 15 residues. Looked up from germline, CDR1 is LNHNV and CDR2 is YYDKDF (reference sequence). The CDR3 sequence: CATSRVRGLNTEAFF. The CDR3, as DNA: TGTGCCACCAGCAGAGTTAGGGGGTTGAACACTGAAGCTTTCTTT.

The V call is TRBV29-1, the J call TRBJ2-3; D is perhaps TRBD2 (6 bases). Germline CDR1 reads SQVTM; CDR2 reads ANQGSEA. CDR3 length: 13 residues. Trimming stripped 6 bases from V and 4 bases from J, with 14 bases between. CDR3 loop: CSVVRLGADTQYF. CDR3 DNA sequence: TGCAGCGTCGTCAGACTAGGCGCAGATACGCAGTATTTT.

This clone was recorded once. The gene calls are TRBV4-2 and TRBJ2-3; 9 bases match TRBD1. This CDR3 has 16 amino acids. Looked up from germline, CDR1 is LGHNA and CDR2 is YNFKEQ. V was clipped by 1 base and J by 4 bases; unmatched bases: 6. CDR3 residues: CASSQGTGEGADTQYF. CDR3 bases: TGTGCCAGCAGCCAAGGGACAGGGGAAGGGGCAGATACGCAGTATTTT.

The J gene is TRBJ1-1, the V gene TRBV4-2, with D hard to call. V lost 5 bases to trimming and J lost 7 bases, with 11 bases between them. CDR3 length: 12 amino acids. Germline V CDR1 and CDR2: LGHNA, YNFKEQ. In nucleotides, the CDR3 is TGTGCCAGCAGCTTAGCGGGTTTTGAAGCTTTCTTT. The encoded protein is CASSLAGFEAFF.

CDR3: CASSFESYEQYF. As DNA, the CDR3 is TGTGCCAGCAGCTTTGAGTCCTACGAGCAGTACTTC. The chain has TRBV7-2 and TRBJ2-7, with unresolved D. Germline V lookup: CDR1 SGHTA, CDR2 FQGNSA. The CDR3 consists of 12 residues. V shed 3 bases and J shed 1 base, with 4 bases lying between them.

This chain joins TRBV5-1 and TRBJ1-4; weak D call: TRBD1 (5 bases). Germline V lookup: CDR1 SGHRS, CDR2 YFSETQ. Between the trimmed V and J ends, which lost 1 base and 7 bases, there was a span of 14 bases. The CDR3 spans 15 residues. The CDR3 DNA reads TGCGCCAGCAGCTTGTCTAGGGGCGGTGCTGAAAAACTGTTTTTT. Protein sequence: CASSLSRGGAEKLFF.

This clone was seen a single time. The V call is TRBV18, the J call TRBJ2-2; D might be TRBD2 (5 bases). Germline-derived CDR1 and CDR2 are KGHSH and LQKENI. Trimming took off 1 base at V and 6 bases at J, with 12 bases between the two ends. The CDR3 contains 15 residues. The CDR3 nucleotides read TGTGCCAGCTCACCACGGGAGAATGTAGCCGGGGAGCTGTTTTTT. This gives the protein CASSPRENVAGELFF.

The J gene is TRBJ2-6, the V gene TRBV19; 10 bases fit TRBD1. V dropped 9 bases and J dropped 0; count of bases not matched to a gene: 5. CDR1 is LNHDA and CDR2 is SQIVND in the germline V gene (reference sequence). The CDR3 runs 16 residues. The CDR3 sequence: CASDRGRNSGANVLTF. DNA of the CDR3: TGTGCCAGCGACAGGGGGCGGAACTCTGGGGCCAACGTCCTGACTTTC.